This TCR beta chain comes out of a study of shared clonotypes between healthy human individuals (TCRdb year 2020). Background for the entire study: Three men and two women, aged 18 to 49 years, made up the cohort. For each donor, three plates each were used for CD4 naive and CD4 memory, two plates were used for CD8 naive, and one plate was used for CD8 memory. Blood TCR repertoires of five healthy adults were deeply sequenced to estimate repertoire size and the extent of clonotype sharing between individuals. Libraries were prepared and TCR repertoires were sequenced by different laboratories using diverse techniques, in order to increase sequencing depth and limit assay-specific biases. Leukapheresis yielded between about 0.8 and 9.5 billion PBMCs per donor. Beyond this particular receptor, the publication reports: Sharing across several donors was observed for 4.5% to 6.5% of naive CD4, about 3.2% of naive CD8, 2% to 2.5% of memory CD4, and around 0.4% of memory CD8 clonotypes. Pairwise subsampling indicated that sequencing depth was expected to affect the degree of clonotype sharing among donors. Sampling was restricted to blood, and TCR repertoires in tissues likely differ from the TCR repertoires found in blood. Estimated clonotype richness was generally larger for naive than for memory subsets. Compared with non-shared clonotypes, the clonotypes found in all four sorted-subset donors had higher generation probabilities. Even with the large sequencing depth, rarefaction of the sorted-subset datasets indicated that sequencing was incomplete. The genetic and exposure-history diversity represented was limited by the small number of donors.

The donors were healthy, HIV-negative adults who had no recently reported acute infections or vaccinations. All donors were Caucasian adults living in Nashville, Tennessee, USA. CD4+ T cells were enriched by magnetic negative selection; naive cells were then positively selected on CD45RA, and the negative fraction formed the memory subset. Blood was obtained by leukapheresis, after which PBMCs were separated by Ficoll-Histopaque density gradient centrifugation and cryopreserved in liquid nitrogen vapor phase. Analytical flow cytometry was used to check the purity and quantity of every magnetically sorted T cell population. Genomic DNA was isolated from each sorted fraction and quantified by UV absorbance on a Nanodrop 2000c. TCR CDR3 regions were amplified from genomic DNA by multiplex PCR using the deep immunoSEQ assay. Genomic DNA extracted from each cell subset was distributed evenly over all wells of several immunoSEQ 96-well plates, and each plate served as one replicate. For sorted subsets, around 200 ng genomic DNA, equal to tens of thousands of T cell genomes, was loaded into each replicate PCR. Purified libraries were quantified with a Qubit 3.0 fluorometer, sized on a Bioanalyzer 2100, and re-quantified with the KAPA Library Quantification kit. A separate single-read 150-cycle Illumina NextSeq 550 flow cell was used to sequence each immunoSEQ 96-well plate. The original pipeline was this. Because the immunoSEQ output held only junctional sequences and lacked quality scores, the filtering could not match the filtering applied to full-length reads. To assign V/J genes and CDR3, sequences were annotated using PyIR, a Python wrapper for IgBLAST v1.9, with IMGT germline references. Reads were removed for weak V/J assignments (E-value above 1e-6), missing CDR3, stop codons, out-of-frame junctions, or ambiguous translated residues. V3J clonotypes were defined as sequences sharing the same inferred V gene, J gene, and CDR3 amino acid sequence. Percentage overlap between repertoires was computed as shared unique clonotypes divided by the size of the smaller repertoire. Richness of each repertoire was evaluated using RTK rarefaction, the Chao1 estimator, and Recon v2.1 estimates of unobserved clonotypes. For all TCRbeta clonotypes obtained by the gDNA method from four donors, generation probabilities were computed with OLGA. Held by TCRdb, this immuneACCESS table contains in-frame sequences only and omits some clones. Under half of the omission traces to an unresolved V gene where checked; the cause of the rest is unknown. V, J and clone size derive from that table, while D and trimming were established from the DNA sequence. The table for this sample lists over a million clones; 78% of them were counted only once. Approximately 0.5% of the sample is taken by the ten largest.

The CDR3 spans 17 residues, from the cysteine through the phenylalanine. Only the CDR3 part of the read is kept: 51 bases, read in frame from the first base. Sequences MNHEY (CDR1) and SMNVEV (CDR2) are obtained from the germline V gene (reference sequence). The V and J ends are trimmed by 3 bases and 0 bases, leaving 17 bases between them. On this clone: Its cognate antigen has yet to be identified. One base away there is no much larger clone; base qualities are not given.

This clonotype was sampled from a young man in good health. Some clones in this sample may be carry-over from other donors' samples. The chain is assembled from TRBV27 and TRBJ1-2, and TRBD1 may be the D gene, going by 5 matching bases. What was sequenced was memory CD4+ T cells from PBMCs. The cell subset or site label of this sample denotes: CD45RA-negative fraction. The base sequence is TGTGCCAGCAGTTTTAGTTGGGCAGAGGGGTCTAACTATGGCTACACCTTC. Its product reads: CASSFSWAEGSNYGYTF.